Sequencing of this T cell receptor (beta chain) was carried out in a study of shared clonotypes between healthy human individuals. The overall study: A couple of female and a few male donors aged 18 to 49 were enrolled.

Germline CDR1 and CDR2: LNHDA and SQIVND (reference sequence). The CDR3 totals 14 residues. V was trimmed by 4 bases and J by 0 bases, leaving 7 bases between them. Worth noting for this clone: Its antigen is unidentified.

The study's findings and limits: A generally larger estimated richness was seen in naive subsets than in memory subsets. Clonotype sharing among donors, it was expected, would be affected by sequencing depth.

Assay: immunoSEQ multiplex PCR; the TCRdb copy retains only in-frame clones and omits some. The table lists roughly 2.4 million clones, around 95% of them singletons. This TCR derives from a young man in good health. The chain links TRBV19 to TRBJ2-4, with D possibly matching TRBD2 (5 bases). Material: naive CD4+ T cells sorted from blood. Stated subset: CD45RA+ positively selected. The CDR3 protein is CASSTGVAKNIQYF. In DNA form, the CDR3 reads TGTGCCAGTAGTACCGGGGTAGCCAAAAACATTCAGTACTTC.